This record covers a single T cell receptor beta chain. Germline CDR1 reads SGHRS; CDR2 reads YFSETQ. There are 13 residues in the CDR3. Trimming cost V 0 bases and J 3 bases, with 6 bases left between them. Some clones are missing from TCRdb's copy, which holds only in-frame ones; the method was immunoSEQ multiplex PCR. The sample carries some 300,000 clones, about 87% recorded once. The source of the sample is a study of blood T cell repertoires in COVID-19. Study at large: The origin of the acute and convalescent COVID-19 samples was the United States, Italy and Spain.

This sequence was found in a woman aged 50 to 65 with COVID-19, enrolled during active disease. Sequences were obtained from peripheral blood. V usage is TRBV5-1 and J usage is TRBJ2-5, with D possibly being TRBD1 (5 bases). The CDR3 nucleotides are TGCGCCAGCAGCTTGGCAGGGAAAGAGACCCAGTACTTC. This codes for CASSLAGKETQYF.